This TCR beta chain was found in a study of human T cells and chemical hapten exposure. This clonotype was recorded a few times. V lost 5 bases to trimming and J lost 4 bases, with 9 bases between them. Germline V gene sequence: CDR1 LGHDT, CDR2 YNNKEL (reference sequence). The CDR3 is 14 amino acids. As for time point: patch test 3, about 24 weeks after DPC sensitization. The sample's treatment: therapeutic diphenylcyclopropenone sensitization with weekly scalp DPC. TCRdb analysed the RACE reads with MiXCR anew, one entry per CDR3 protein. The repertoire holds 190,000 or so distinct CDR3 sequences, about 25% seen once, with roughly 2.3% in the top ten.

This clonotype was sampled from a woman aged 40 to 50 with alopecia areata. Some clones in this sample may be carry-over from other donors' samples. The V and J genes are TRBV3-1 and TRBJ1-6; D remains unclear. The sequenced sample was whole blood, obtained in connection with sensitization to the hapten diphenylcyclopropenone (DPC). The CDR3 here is CASSEIEYNSPLHF. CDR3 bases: TGTGCCAGCAGCGAGATAGAGTATAATTCACCCCTCCACTTT. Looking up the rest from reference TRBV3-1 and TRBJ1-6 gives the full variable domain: DTAVSQTPKYLVTQMGNDKSIKCEQNLGHDTMYWYKQDSKKFLKIMFSYNNKELIINETVPNRFSPKSPDKAHLNLHINSLELGDSAVYFCASSEIEYNSPLHFGNGTRLTVT.